This record concerns one T cell receptor beta chain sequence. Original methodology: Nucleated cell counts were estimated from reference gene primer amplification. Sequencing was performed with immunoSEQ multiplex PCR; in TCRdb, only in-frame clones are kept and a portion is missing. V and J calls plus clone size are reproduced from that table; the DNA served to infer D and trimming. The sample records 200,000 to 250,000 clones, around 90% being singletons. The sample belongs to a study of blood T cell repertoires in COVID-19. Study-level background: T cells, B-cell-depleted T cells, or PBMCs supplied cDNA or gDNA.

CDR1 and CDR2 (germline): MNHEY, SVGAGI. The CDR3 is 13 amino acids. Trimming removed 6 bases from V and 5 bases from J, with 11 bases in between. J is TRBJ1-5 and V is TRBV6-5, with a tentative D call TRBD1 (6 bases). The origin of this receptor is a man in his 60s who had recovered from COVID-19. The sample comprised peripheral blood. The CDR3 spells CASRPDSYQPQHF. The CDR3 region has the DNA TGTGCCAGCAGGCCGGACAGTTATCAGCCCCAGCATTTT.